This TCR beta chain was captured in a study of Ad26.COV2.S vaccination and SARS-CoV-2 variants. Regarding treatment: about 20 received Ad26.COV2.S at low or high dose, single or two shots; about 5 received placebo; per-sample allocation not given. Sampling occurred on day 63 after the first vaccine or placebo injection. An adult of 18-55 years in Boston served as donor. Repertoires were generated with immunoSEQ multiplex PCR, while TCRdb's copy carries only in-frame clones and drops some. The repertoire holds around 300,000 clones, with 90% as singletons. Broader study findings: Overall T cell responses may have been underestimated by the analyses of TCR breadth and depth.

As regards this clone: The antigen remains unidentified.

Germline V gene sequence: CDR1 SGHDN, CDR2 FVKESK. CDR3 size: 14 residues. V dropped 1 base and J dropped 8 bases, with 14 bases sitting between them. The gene calls are TRBV14 and TRBJ1-2, with D possibly TRBD1 on 5 matching bases. This clonotype originated in a person between 18 and 65 years old who received the Ad26.COV2.S COVID-19 vaccine or a placebo. This material consisted of peripheral blood, taken in a trial of Ad26.COV2.S vaccine versus placebo. The CDR3 DNA reads as TGTGCCAGCAGCCAAGTCAGGGCAGGGACGGGCTACACCTTC. Encoded protein: CASSQVRAGTGYTF.